The clone carrying this T cell receptor (beta chain) was counted between two and nine times. This record comes from a study of patients and donors after allogeneic stem cell transplantation. TCRdb itself ran the RT-PCR reads through MiXCR, one entry per CDR3 protein. This table has about 960,000 distinct CDR3 sequences, about 20% appearing once. Germline assignment: CDR1 MDHEN and CDR2 SYDVKM. Trimming stripped 1 base from V and 7 bases from J, with 14 bases between. The CDR3 totals 16 residues. This chain uses TRBV28 with TRBJ1-6; D is uncertain. This sequence was found in a human donor who was either an allogeneic HSCT recipient or a stem cell or donor lymphocyte infusion donor (not recorded which). It is not recorded whose cells these are; they may come from a transplant donor. Sequencing was done on a sample of blood, either unsorted or a sorted T cell fraction (not recorded which). The CDR3 DNA reads TGTGCCAGCAGTTTATCCTCCCTGCGCCCGAATTCACCCCTCCACTTT. Translated: CASSLSSLRPNSPLHF. Drawing the rest from reference TRBV28 and TRBJ1-6, the complete variable domain is DVKVTQSSRYLVKRTGEKVFLECVQDMDHENMFWYRQDPGLGLRLIYFSYDVKMKEKGDIPEGYSVSREKKERFSLILESASTNQTSMYLCASSLSSLRPNSPLHFGNGTRLTVT.